The 25 T cell receptor beta chains listed next were all sequenced from one sample in a study of blood T cell repertoires in COVID-19 (dated by TCRdb to 2018 to 2021). Receptors were amplified or captured by the immunoSEQ multiplex PCR assay. Entries here come from immuneACCESS through TCRdb and include only in-frame sequences with V and J called. Some clones fail to appear in such tables; in the studies checked, an unresolved V gene covers under half of the shortfall, and the cause of the remainder is unknown. Present in this sample are approximately 240,000 clones, under 85% of which were seen just once. The ten largest make up around 3.6% of the sample. Sequencing was performed on peripheral blood. These receptors all stem from a middle-aged woman with active or convalescent COVID-19.

The genes are TRBV9 and TRBJ2-1; 10 bases agree with TRBD1. The germline gives CDR1 SGDLS, CDR2 YYNGEE. This CDR3 comprises 12 residues. The ends lost 7 bases at V and 6 bases at J; junction bases unmatched: 1. In nucleotides, the CDR3 is TGTGCCAGCGGGACAGGGGTCAATGAGCAGTTCTTC. This gives the protein CASGTGVNEQFF.

The chain links TRBV6-2 or TRBV6-3 to TRBJ1-4, with no clear D. Germline V gene lookup returns CDR1 MNHEY and CDR2 SVGEGT. The CDR3 is 16 amino acids. Trimming removed 0 bases from V and 4 bases from J, with 12 bases in between. As DNA, the CDR3 is TGTGCCAGCAGTTACTCGATGGCAGGCCTTAATGAAAAACTGTTTTTT. As protein: CASSYSMAGLNEKLFF.

The chain joins TRBV6-5 to TRBJ2-7, with 10 bases identical to TRBD1. The CDR3 contains 14 residues. The J segment lost 6 bases and the V segment lost 4 bases, leaving 6 bases of the junction unmatched. Germline values: CDR1 MNHEY, CDR2 SVGAGI. This CDR3 reads CASSSGQGGGEQYV. The DNA of the CDR3 is TGTGCCAGCAGTTCTGGACAGGGGGGGGGCGAGCAGTACGTC.

The rearrangement uses TRBV5-1 and TRBJ1-4, with 7 bases that match TRBD1. CDR3 length: 15 residues. The V and J ends lost 4 bases and 10 bases, in that order; junction bases with no gene match: 13. The germline CDR1 and CDR2 sequences are SGHRS and YFSETQ. CDR3 DNA sequence: TGCGCCAGCAGCGGGGGGACAGTTTTATCACGAAAACTGTTTTTT. Protein product: CASSGGTVLSRKLFF.

This chain connects TRBV6-5 to TRBJ2-7, with D tentatively TRBD1 (5 bases). The CDR3 is 13 amino acids. V lost 5 bases, J lost 6 bases, and 14 bases lay in between. Germline V gene sequence: CDR1 MNHEY, CDR2 SVGAGI. The DNA of the CDR3 is TGTGCCAGCAGTCCCTCTTTTAGGGGCGAGCAGTACTTC. Translating gives CASSPSFRGEQYF.

This clone was counted a few times. The chain recombines TRBV6-2 or TRBV6-3 with TRBJ1-2; the D gene is possibly TRBD1 (5 bases). Per germline, CDR1 MNHEY and CDR2 SVGEGT. The CDR3 covers 14 residues. With 2 bases removed from V and 3 bases from J, the gap between germline ends came to 10 bases. The CDR3 here is CASSYGGGYYGYTF. The CDR3 DNA reads TGTGCCAGCAGTTACGGCGGGGGGTACTATGGCTACACCTTC.

This sequence joins TRBV27 and TRBJ2-7; 8 positions match TRBD2. The V gene's germline CDR1 is MNHEY and CDR2 SMNVEV (reference sequence). The trim removed 7 bases at V and 7 bases at J, leaving 9 bases unmatched. This CDR3 comprises 13 residues. The CDR3 DNA reads TGTGCCAGCACTCCGGGGGGGCCGCGGGAGCAGTACTTC. Translation gives CASTPGGPREQYF.

This clone came up once. V is TRBV25-1 and J is TRBJ1-2, with D possibly TRBD1 on 6 matching bases. The CDR3 spans 14 residues. V lost 3 bases to trimming and J lost 4 bases, with 12 bases between them. Germline CDR1 and CDR2: MGHDK and SYGVNS. The CDR3 here is CASSDSTGIYGYTF. DNA of the CDR3: TGTGCCAGCAGTGACTCCACAGGGATCTATGGCTACACCTTC.

The rearrangement links TRBV6-5 to TRBJ1-2; D perhaps matches TRBD1 (6 bases). V lost 6 bases to trimming and J lost 8 bases, with 16 bases between them. The CDR3 runs to 13 residues. CDR1 MNHEY and CDR2 SVGAGI come from the germline V gene. CDR3 loop: CASSDTGLGGYTF. The DNA for the CDR3 is TGTGCCAGCAGCGATACAGGGTTAGGCGGCTACACCTTC.

This clone was picked up a small number of times. This sequence joins TRBV30 and TRBJ2-2, with 7 nucleotides matching TRBD1. With V trimmed by 4 bases and J by 6 bases, 2 bases remained unmatched. This CDR3 contains 12 residues. Germline CDR1 and CDR2: GTSNPN and SVGIG (reference sequence). This chain's CDR3 is CAWTTGAGELFF. CDR3 in DNA: TGTGCCTGGACTACAGGGGCCGGGGAGCTGTTTTTT.

The chain has TRBV19 and TRBJ2-3; 10 bases line up with TRBD1. Trimming took 5 bases from V and 2 from J; bases not matched to a gene: 7. The CDR3 has 16 residues. Germline V gene lookup returns CDR1 LNHDA and CDR2 SQIVND (reference sequence). The CDR3: CASSFADRGLTDTQYF. Written as DNA, the CDR3 is TGTGCCAGTAGTTTCGCCGACAGGGGGCTCACAGATACGCAGTATTTT.

The rearrangement links TRBV30 to TRBJ1-2; TRBD1 is a possible D gene (5 bases). Germline V gives CDR1 GTSNPN, CDR2 SVGIG (reference sequence). Trimming took 2 bases from V and 3 from J, leaving 13 bases between them. The CDR3 totals 14 residues. In nucleotides, the CDR3 is TGTGCCTGGAGTAATTCCGTAGGGGACTATGGCTACACCTTC. It encodes CAWSNSVGDYGYTF.

The CDR3 DNA sequence: TGTGCCAGCAGCCGCGCCGGGACAAACGGCTACGAGCAGTACTTC. Its translation is CASSRAGTNGYEQYF. The chain combines TRBV4-2 with TRBJ2-7, with D possibly matching TRBD1 (6 bases). Germline CDR1 is LGHNA and CDR2 is YNFKEQ. The CDR3 extends over 15 amino acids. With 4 bases removed from V and 3 bases from J, the gap between germline ends came to 16 bases.

This chain connects TRBV25-1 to TRBJ2-2, with 8 positions matching TRBD1. J gave up 5 bases and V 5 bases, and 10 bases lay outside the gene matches. The CDR3 length is 16 residues. The germline V gene encodes CDR1 MGHDK and CDR2 SYGVNS. This CDR3 is CASSRNHRGSTGELFF. The CDR3 DNA reads TGTGCCAGCAGTCGGAACCACAGGGGGTCAACCGGGGAGCTGTTTTTT.

The rearrangement uses TRBV2 and TRBJ2-1; 7 bases match TRBD2. V shed 6 bases and J 0 bases; nucleotides not matched to a gene: 5. The CDR3 has 15 amino acids. Germline CDR1 is SNHLY and CDR2 is FYNNEI. This chain's CDR3 is CASRVGGSSYNEQFF. The CDR3 DNA is TGTGCCAGCAGGGTGGGCGGGAGCTCCTACAATGAGCAGTTCTTC.

In DNA form, the CDR3 reads TGTGCCAGCAGCTTACCGGGGGGACGCACAGATACGCAGTATTTT. This gives the protein CASSLPGGRTDTQYF. The chain carries TRBV7-3 and TRBJ2-3; 7 bases are a match to TRBD2. This CDR3 is built from 15 residues. Looked up from germline, CDR1 is SGHTA and CDR2 is FQGTGA. Unmatched junction bases numbered 3, after V lost 2 bases and J lost 1 base.

This clone was observed a few times. V and J are TRBV4-1 and TRBJ1-2; D unresolved. The CDR3 runs to 14 residues. Germline V gene sequence: CDR1 MGHRA, CDR2 YSYEKL. Trimming took 0 bases from V and 4 from J, leaving 9 bases between them. The CDR3 reads CASSQDQRGYGYTF. In nucleotides, the CDR3 is TGCGCCAGCAGCCAAGATCAGCGGGGCTATGGCTACACCTTC.

The V and J genes are TRBV5-1 and TRBJ1-3; D remains unclear. The CDR3 covers 17 residues. V was clipped by 1 base and J by 2 bases, with 16 bases between them. Germline V gene data show CDR1 as SGHRS and CDR2 as YFSETQ. CDR3 coding DNA: TGCGCCAGCAGCTTGAGCGGCCGGGTCGTTGCTGGAAACACCATATATTTT. Translation: CASSLSGRVVAGNTIYF. Combining the CDR3 with reference TRBV5-1 and TRBJ1-3 gives the whole variable domain KAGVTQTPRYLIKTRGQQVTLSCSPISGHRSVSWYQQTPGQGLQFLFEYFSETQRNKGNFPGRFSGRQFSNSRSEMNVSTLELGDSALYLCASSLSGRVVAGNTIYFGEGSWLTVV.

CDR3 sequence (DNA): TGTGCCAGCAGTGAGAAGTTCGGCTTAAATATCGTCGGGTATAATTCACCCCTCCACTTT. Its protein product is CASSEKFGLNIVGYNSPLHF. This chain connects TRBV2 to TRBJ1-6; D unclear. Germline CDR1 is SNHLY and CDR2 is FYNNEI. This CDR3 spans 20 amino acids. Trimming shortened V by 3 bases and J by 4 bases, and 25 bases separated the two germline ends.

This chain links TRBV4-2 with TRBJ1-6; 7 nucleotides align to TRBD1. Trimming took 1 base from V and 10 from J; bases not matched to a gene: 7. The length of the CDR3 is 15 residues. The germline CDR1 and CDR2 sequences are LGHNA and YNFKEQ. CDR3 nucleotide sequence: TGTGCCAGCAGCCAAGCCGACAGGGTGGCCTCACCCCTCCACTTT. This codes for CASSQADRVASPLHF.

The chain recombines TRBV7-8 with TRBJ2-5; possible D gene TRBD1, 6 bases. From germline, CDR1 is SGHVS and CDR2 FQNEAQ. V was clipped by 0 bases and J by 0 bases, with 14 bases between them. The CDR3 consists of 17 residues. CDR3 residues: CASSLAWRRGDQETQYF. The CDR3 region has the DNA TGTGCCAGCAGCTTAGCATGGCGCAGGGGTGACCAAGAGACCCAGTACTTC. The entire variable domain, with the rest obtained from reference TRBV7-8 and TRBJ2-5, is as follows: GAGVSQSPRYKVAKRGQDVALRCDPISGHVSLFWYQQALGQGPEFLTYFQNEAQLDKSGLPSDRFFAERPEGSVSTLKIQRTQQEDSAVYLCASSLAWRRGDQETQYFGPGTRLLVL.

The rearrangement uses TRBV25-1 and TRBJ2-7; 10 bases map to TRBD1. V gave up 5 bases and J gave up 7 bases; unmatched junction bases: 8. Germline-derived CDR1 and CDR2 are MGHDK and SYGVNS. The CDR3 totals 14 residues. The CDR3 nucleotides are TGTGCCAGCAGTAAAATGGGGACAGGGGATGAGCAGTACTTC. Translated, it gives CASSKMGTGDEQYF.

The V gene is TRBV7-9, the J gene TRBJ2-5; TRBD1 matches 8 bases. This CDR3 region has 14 residues. Germline trimming cut 5 bases from V and 3 bases from J; bases unmatched to any gene: 5. Germline V gene sequence: CDR1 SEHNR, CDR2 FQNEAQ (reference sequence). CDR3 amino acids: CASSPRTGKETQYF. The CDR3 coding sequence is TGTGCCAGCAGCCCGAGGACAGGGAAAGAGACCCAGTACTTC.

The chain combines TRBV19 with TRBJ1-2; TRBD1 matches 7 bases. The V gene's germline CDR1 is LNHDA and CDR2 SQIVND (reference sequence). Trimming removed 5 bases from V and 2 bases from J; junction bases left unmatched: 5. This CDR3 is 14 amino acids long. The DNA for the CDR3 is TGTGCCAGTAGTGAGGACAGGTGGAACTATGGCTACACCTTC. It encodes CASSEDRWNYGYTF.

This chain joins TRBV19 and TRBJ1-4; TRBD1 matches at 8 bases. With V trimmed by 5 bases and J by 8 bases, 10 bases remained unmatched. The CDR3 is 15 amino acids. Per the germline V gene, CDR1 is LNHDA and CDR2 is SQIVND (reference sequence). The CDR3 sequence is CASSGRGQGPEKLFF. The CDR3 region has the DNA TGTGCCAGTAGTGGCCGCGGACAGGGTCCGGAAAAACTGTTTTTT.